The entry below gives a single T cell receptor (beta chain) sequence along with its context. The antigen remains undetermined. The data stem from a study of blood T cells in healthy people across ages. A second PCR, run for about 7 to 11 cycles, used a sample-barcoded 5' primer plus a J-beta primer mix. Each TCR beta cDNA got a 12-nucleotide random molecular identifier. In TCRdb, the 5' RACE reads were re-called with MiXCR into one record per CDR3 protein. The table has 540,000 or so distinct CDR3 sequences, 25% to 30% seen once. Notes on the study in general: Both higher diversity and more naive CD4+ cells marked long-lived donors when set against aged donors.

The CDR3 totals 17 residues. CDR1 SGHRS and CDR2 YFSETQ come from the germline V gene. The V gene lost 3 bases and the J gene lost 0 bases, with 16 bases spanning the gap. Sequenced material: blood. V gene TRBV5-1 combines with J gene TRBJ2-1; perhaps D is TRBD1 or TRBD2 (6 bases each). The sequence came from a woman in her 70s in good health. CDR3 in DNA: TGCGCCAGCAGCTGGGCCGGGGGCGTCAGCTCCTACAATGAGCAGTTCTTC. This encodes CASSWAGGVSSYNEQFF.